These T cell receptor beta chains were read from a single sample in a study of T cell changes during pregnancy in multiple sclerosis. TCRdb keeps only in-frame clones here, not all; method: immunoSEQ multiplex PCR. The sample gives tens of thousands of clones, around 92% of which show up once; less than 0.2% is in the top ten. The source was CD4+ T cells from peripheral blood mononuclear cells, collected after pregnancy. These receptors all stem from a female donor in good health, enrolled as a control in a pregnancy study. Both conserved end residues are part of each CDR3. Fields, in order: J gene, V gene, clone size, D gene, CDR3 protein, CDR3 DNA. A D gene is named only where the DNA matches it firmly. Rows may omit the clone size; those that give it use once, few, many or a size class.

j_call: TRBJ1-2
v_call: TRBV30
clone_size: -
d_call: -
cdr3_aa: CAWSPQPPSGQSPYGYTF
cdr3_nt: TGTGCCTGGAGCCCCCAACCCCCATCAGGACAGTCTCCCTATGGCTACACCTTC

j_call: TRBJ2-6
v_call: TRBV7-8
clone_size: -
d_call: TRBD1
cdr3_aa: CASLAWTGGTNVLTF
cdr3_nt: TGTGCCAGCTTAGCTTGGACAGGGGGAACCAACGTCCTGACTTTC

j_call: TRBJ1-3
v_call: TRBV18
clone_size: -
d_call: -
cdr3_aa: CASSRAVGNTIYF
cdr3_nt: TGTGCCAGCTCACGGGCAGTCGGAAACACCATATATTTT

j_call: TRBJ2-3
v_call: TRBV7-2
clone_size: -
d_call: -
cdr3_aa: CASSFGKPDTQYF
cdr3_nt: TGTGCCAGCAGCTTCGGGAAGCCAGATACGCAGTATTTT

j_call: TRBJ1-6
v_call: TRBV7-2
clone_size: once
d_call: -
cdr3_aa: CASSYSNSPLHF
cdr3_nt: TGTGCCAGCAGCTACTCCAATTCACCCCTCCACTTT

j_call: TRBJ2-7
v_call: TRBV7-6
clone_size: -
d_call: -
cdr3_aa: CASSSRPADNAYEQYF
cdr3_nt: TGTGCCAGCAGCTCACGACCCGCGGATAACGCCTACGAGCAGTACTTC

j_call: TRBJ1-5
v_call: TRBV18
clone_size: -
d_call: -
cdr3_aa: CASSELPGDQPQHF
cdr3_nt: TGTGCCAGCTCAGAACTCCCAGGGGACCAGCCCCAGCATTTT

j_call: TRBJ2-5
v_call: TRBV18
clone_size: -
d_call: -
cdr3_aa: CASSPLRQETQYF
cdr3_nt: TGTGCCAGCTCTCCTCTACGACAAGAGACCCAGTACTTC

j_call: TRBJ1-5
v_call: TRBV2
clone_size: -
d_call: -
cdr3_aa: CAGADHNQPQHF
cdr3_nt: TGTGCCGGGGCCGATCACAATCAGCCCCAGCATTTT

j_call: TRBJ1-1
v_call: TRBV5-8
clone_size: -
d_call: -
cdr3_aa: CASSLGPADTEAFF
cdr3_nt: TGTGCCAGCAGCTTGGGACCCGCGGACACTGAAGCTTTCTTT

j_call: TRBJ2-4
v_call: TRBV6-5
clone_size: -
d_call: -
cdr3_aa: CASSLGGIQYF
cdr3_nt: TGTGCCAGCAGCCTCGGCGGCATTCAGTACTTC

j_call: TRBJ2-7
v_call: TRBV6-5
clone_size: -
d_call: -
cdr3_aa: CASRRDTYEQYF
cdr3_nt: TGTGCCAGCCGACGGGACACTTACGAGCAGTACTTC

j_call: TRBJ2-2
v_call: TRBV30
clone_size: -
d_call: -
cdr3_aa: CAWSPPVLSGELFF
cdr3_nt: TGTGCCTGGAGTCCCCCTGTCCTCTCCGGGGAGCTGTTTTTT

j_call: TRBJ1-3
v_call: TRBV28
clone_size: -
d_call: -
cdr3_aa: CASSFPTSSGNTIYF
cdr3_nt: TGTGCCAGCAGTTTTCCAACCAGCTCTGGAAACACCATATATTTT

j_call: TRBJ2-7
v_call: TRBV27
clone_size: -
d_call: -
cdr3_aa: CASRHKGQRSYEQYF
cdr3_nt: TGTGCCAGCAGACATAAAGGACAACGCTCCTACGAGCAGTACTTC

j_call: TRBJ2-5
v_call: TRBV4-1
clone_size: -
d_call: TRBD2
cdr3_aa: CASSQDRGLAGETQYF
cdr3_nt: TGCGCCAGCAGCCAAGATCGGGGACTAGCGGGTGAGACCCAGTACTTC

j_call: TRBJ1-1
v_call: TRBV18
clone_size: -
d_call: -
cdr3_aa: CASSPPWRGRRPTGGTEAFF
cdr3_nt: TGTGCCAGCTCACCACCGTGGCGGGGGCGGCGGCCAACCGGAGGCACTGAAGCTTTCTTT

j_call: TRBJ2-7
v_call: TRBV29-1
clone_size: -
d_call: -
cdr3_aa: CSVHHNYEQYF
cdr3_nt: TGCAGCGTGCACCACAACTACGAGCAGTACTTC

j_call: TRBJ2-7
v_call: TRBV7-2
clone_size: -
d_call: TRBD2
cdr3_aa: CASSLEFYGTSGYYEQYF
cdr3_nt: TGTGCCAGCAGCTTAGAATTTTACGGGACTAGCGGATACTACGAGCAGTACTTC

j_call: TRBJ2-5
v_call: TRBV25-1
clone_size: -
d_call: -
cdr3_aa: CASSDSRARETQYF
cdr3_nt: TGTGCCAGCAGTGATTCGAGGGCTCGAGAGACCCAGTACTTC

j_call: TRBJ1-6
v_call: TRBV7-2
clone_size: -
d_call: TRBD1
cdr3_aa: CASSPGTDPPLHF
cdr3_nt: TGTGCCAGCAGCCCCGGGACAGACCCACCCCTCCACTTT

j_call: TRBJ1-5
v_call: TRBV7-2
clone_size: -
d_call: -
cdr3_aa: CASSFKTSPNQPQHF
cdr3_nt: TGTGCCAGCAGCTTTAAGACATCGCCAAATCAGCCCCAGCATTTT

j_call: TRBJ1-5
v_call: TRBV7-2
clone_size: -
d_call: -
cdr3_aa: CASSLALMANQPQHF
cdr3_nt: TGTGCCAGCAGCTTAGCGCTGATGGCCAATCAGCCCCAGCATTTT

j_call: TRBJ2-7
v_call: TRBV5-1
clone_size: -
d_call: TRBD1
cdr3_aa: CASSFQGRGPYKQYF
cdr3_nt: TGCGCCAGCAGCTTCCAGGGCAGGGGGCCCTACAAGCAGTACTTC

j_call: TRBJ2-4
v_call: TRBV7-2
clone_size: -
d_call: -
cdr3_aa: CASSPQGQKNIQYF
cdr3_nt: TGTGCCAGCAGCCCTCAGGGTCAGAAAAACATTCAGTACTTC

j_call: TRBJ2-5
v_call: TRBV19
clone_size: -
d_call: -
cdr3_aa: CASSKRWGVEETQYF
cdr3_nt: TGTGCCAGTAGTAAAAGGTGGGGGGTTGAAGAGACCCAGTACTTC

j_call: TRBJ1-4
v_call: TRBV5-1
clone_size: -
d_call: -
cdr3_aa: CASSPGGQRIEKLFF
cdr3_nt: TGCGCCAGCAGCCCCGGCGGACAGAGAATCGAAAAACTGTTTTTT

j_call: TRBJ1-2
v_call: TRBV5-1
clone_size: -
d_call: -
cdr3_aa: CASSLAGENYGYTF
cdr3_nt: TGCGCCAGCAGCTTGGCAGGGGAGAACTATGGCTACACCTTC

j_call: TRBJ1-5
v_call: TRBV9
clone_size: -
d_call: -
cdr3_aa: CASSVDLGQPQHF
cdr3_nt: TGTGCCAGCAGCGTAGATCTAGGACAGCCCCAGCATTTT

j_call: TRBJ2-7
v_call: TRBV28
clone_size: -
d_call: TRBD1
cdr3_aa: CASSPIDRATYEQYF
cdr3_nt: TGTGCCAGCAGCCCGATAGACAGGGCCACCTACGAGCAGTACTTC

j_call: TRBJ2-7
v_call: TRBV19
clone_size: -
d_call: TRBD1
cdr3_aa: CASSRTGSYEQYF
cdr3_nt: TGTGCCAGTAGTAGGACAGGTTCCTACGAGCAGTACTTC

j_call: TRBJ1-1
v_call: TRBV7-3
clone_size: -
d_call: TRBD1
cdr3_aa: CASSSAQGAAEAFF
cdr3_nt: TGTGCCAGCAGCTCGGCCCAGGGGGCCGCTGAAGCTTTCTTT

j_call: TRBJ2-3
v_call: TRBV18
clone_size: -
d_call: TRBD2
cdr3_aa: CASRLAGADTQYF
cdr3_nt: TGTGCCAGCCGACTAGCGGGGGCAGATACGCAGTATTTT

j_call: TRBJ2-1
v_call: TRBV7-3
clone_size: -
d_call: TRBD1
cdr3_aa: CASSAHRGPEQFF
cdr3_nt: TGTGCCAGCAGCGCCCACAGGGGGCCTGAGCAGTTCTTC

j_call: TRBJ2-3
v_call: TRBV5-6
clone_size: -
d_call: TRBD1
cdr3_aa: CASSFTGQETDTQYF
cdr3_nt: TGTGCCAGCAGCTTTACGGGACAGGAAACAGATACGCAGTATTTT

j_call: TRBJ2-3
v_call: TRBV6-5
clone_size: -
d_call: -
cdr3_aa: CASSKQESTDTQYF
cdr3_nt: TGTGCCAGCAGCAAACAGGAGAGCACAGATACGCAGTATTTT

j_call: TRBJ1-1
v_call: TRBV28
clone_size: few
d_call: -
cdr3_aa: CASSLGGTMNTEAFF
cdr3_nt: TGTGCCAGCAGTTTGGGGGGGACCATGAACACTGAAGCTTTCTTT

j_call: TRBJ2-1
v_call: TRBV7-2
clone_size: -
d_call: -
cdr3_aa: CASRGGGLSYNEQFF
cdr3_nt: TGTGCCAGCAGGGGCGGGGGCCTATCCTACAATGAGCAGTTCTTC

j_call: TRBJ2-7
v_call: TRBV6-5
clone_size: -
d_call: -
cdr3_aa: CASSPGQVSYEQYF
cdr3_nt: TGTGCCAGCAGTCCGGGACAAGTCTCCTACGAGCAGTACTTC

j_call: TRBJ1-2
v_call: TRBV5-1
clone_size: -
d_call: TRBD1
cdr3_aa: CASSLKQGTEIANYGYTF
cdr3_nt: TGCGCCAGCAGCTTAAAACAGGGGACTGAAATAGCTAACTATGGCTACACCTTC

j_call: TRBJ2-3
v_call: TRBV19
clone_size: -
d_call: TRBD1
cdr3_aa: CASSIGTGGPDTQYF
cdr3_nt: TGTGCCAGTAGTATAGGGACAGGGGGCCCAGATACGCAGTATTTT

j_call: TRBJ2-2
v_call: TRBV5-4
clone_size: -
d_call: -
cdr3_aa: CASSLNRMDTGELFF
cdr3_nt: TGTGCCAGCAGCTTGAACAGGATGGACACCGGGGAGCTGTTTTTT

j_call: TRBJ2-7
v_call: TRBV14
clone_size: -
d_call: TRBD2
cdr3_aa: CASSQVSAGGVEQYF
cdr3_nt: TGTGCCAGCAGCCAAGTGTCAGCGGGGGGGGTCGAGCAGTACTTC

j_call: TRBJ2-2
v_call: TRBV5-4
clone_size: -
d_call: TRBD2
cdr3_aa: CASSSSGGAVGELFF
cdr3_nt: TGTGCCAGCAGCTCGAGCGGGGGGGCGGTCGGGGAGCTGTTTTTT

j_call: TRBJ1-6
v_call: TRBV27
clone_size: -
d_call: TRBD1
cdr3_aa: CASSLSVRGKGNSPLHF
cdr3_nt: TGTGCCAGCAGTTTATCGGTCAGGGGGAAGGGGAATTCACCCCTCCACTTT

j_call: TRBJ2-5
v_call: TRBV7-7
clone_size: -
d_call: TRBD1
cdr3_aa: CASSFDRGQETQYF
cdr3_nt: TGTGCTAGCAGCTTTGACAGGGGCCAAGAGACCCAGTACTTC

j_call: TRBJ1-6
v_call: TRBV30
clone_size: -
d_call: TRBD1
cdr3_aa: CALQGARDNSPLHF
cdr3_nt: TGTGCCTTACAGGGGGCTCGGGATAATTCACCCCTCCACTTT

j_call: TRBJ1-4
v_call: TRBV11-2
clone_size: -
d_call: TRBD1
cdr3_aa: CASSPSRTGVNEKLFF
cdr3_nt: TGTGCCAGCAGCCCAAGCCGGACAGGGGTTAATGAAAAACTGTTTTTT

j_call: TRBJ2-3
v_call: TRBV7-7
clone_size: -
d_call: -
cdr3_aa: CASSLAGTTDTQYF
cdr3_nt: TGTGCTAGCAGCTTAGCTGGGACTACAGATACGCAGTATTTT

j_call: TRBJ2-7
v_call: TRBV7-9
clone_size: -
d_call: TRBD1
cdr3_aa: CASSVSQGNEQYF
cdr3_nt: TGTGCCAGCAGCGTGTCACAGGGGAACGAGCAGTACTTC

j_call: TRBJ2-1
v_call: TRBV28
clone_size: -
d_call: -
cdr3_aa: CASSPPGLRQFF
cdr3_nt: TGTGCCAGCAGCCCCCCGGGGTTAAGGCAGTTCTTC